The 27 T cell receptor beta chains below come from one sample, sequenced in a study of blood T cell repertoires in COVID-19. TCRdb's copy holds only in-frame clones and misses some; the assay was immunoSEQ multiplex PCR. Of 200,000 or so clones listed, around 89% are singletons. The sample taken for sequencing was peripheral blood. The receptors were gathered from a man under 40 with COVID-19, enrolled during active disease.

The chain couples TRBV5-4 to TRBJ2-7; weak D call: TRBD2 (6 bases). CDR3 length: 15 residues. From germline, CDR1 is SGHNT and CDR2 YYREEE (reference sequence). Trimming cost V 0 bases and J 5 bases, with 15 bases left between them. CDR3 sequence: CASSLGISTGDEQYF. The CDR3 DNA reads TGTGCCAGCAGCTTGGGAATATCAACGGGAGACGAGCAGTACTTC. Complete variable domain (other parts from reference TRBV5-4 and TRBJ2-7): ETGVTQSPTHLIKTRGQQVTLRCSSQSGHNTVSWYQQALGQGPQFIFQYYREEENGRGNFPPRFSGLQFPNYSSELNVNALELDDSALYLCASSLGISTGDEQYFGPGTRLTVT.

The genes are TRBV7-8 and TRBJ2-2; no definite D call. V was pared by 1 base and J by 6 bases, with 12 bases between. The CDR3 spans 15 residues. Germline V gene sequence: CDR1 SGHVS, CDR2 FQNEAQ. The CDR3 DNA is TGTGCCAGCAGCTTAGAAACTTCCGGGTCCGGGGAGCTGTTTTTT. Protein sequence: CASSLETSGSGELFF.

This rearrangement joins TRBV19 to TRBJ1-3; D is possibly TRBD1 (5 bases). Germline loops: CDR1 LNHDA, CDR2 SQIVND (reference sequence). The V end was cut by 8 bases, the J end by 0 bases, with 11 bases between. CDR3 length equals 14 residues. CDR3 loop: CASEQASSGNTIYF. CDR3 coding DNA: TGTGCCAGTGAACAGGCTAGCTCTGGAAACACCATATATTTT.

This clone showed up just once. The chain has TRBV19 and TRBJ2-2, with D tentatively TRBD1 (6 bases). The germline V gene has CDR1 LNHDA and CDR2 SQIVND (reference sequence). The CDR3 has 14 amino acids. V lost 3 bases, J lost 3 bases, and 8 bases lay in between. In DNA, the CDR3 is TGTGCCAGTAGTATTCGGACAGACACCGGGGAGCTGTTTTTT. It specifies CASSIRTDTGELFF. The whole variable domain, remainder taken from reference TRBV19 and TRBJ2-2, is DGGITQSPKYLFRKEGQNVTLSCEQNLNHDAMYWYRQDPGQGLRLIYYSQIVNDFQKGDIAEGYSVSREKKESFPLTVTSAQKNPTAFYLCASSIRTDTGELFFGEGSRLTVL.

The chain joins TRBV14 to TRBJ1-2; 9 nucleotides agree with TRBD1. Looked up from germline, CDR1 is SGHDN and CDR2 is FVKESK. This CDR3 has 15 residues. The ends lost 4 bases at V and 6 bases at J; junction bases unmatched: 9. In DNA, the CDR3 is TGTGCCAGCAGCCGATGGACAGGGGATATAGATGGCTACACCTTC. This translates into CASSRWTGDIDGYTF.

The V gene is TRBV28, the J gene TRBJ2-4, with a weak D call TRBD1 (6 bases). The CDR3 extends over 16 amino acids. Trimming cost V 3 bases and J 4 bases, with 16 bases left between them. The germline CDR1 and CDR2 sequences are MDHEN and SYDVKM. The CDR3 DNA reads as TGTGCCAGCAGTTTGGGAGTGGGGCAGGGGAAAAACATTCAGTACTTC. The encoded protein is CASSLGVGQGKNIQYF. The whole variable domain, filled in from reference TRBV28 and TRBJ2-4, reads DVKVTQSSRYLVKRTGEKVFLECVQDMDHENMFWYRQDPGLGLRLIYFSYDVKMKEKGDIPEGYSVSREKKERFSLILESASTNQTSMYLCASSLGVGQGKNIQYFGAGTRLSVL.

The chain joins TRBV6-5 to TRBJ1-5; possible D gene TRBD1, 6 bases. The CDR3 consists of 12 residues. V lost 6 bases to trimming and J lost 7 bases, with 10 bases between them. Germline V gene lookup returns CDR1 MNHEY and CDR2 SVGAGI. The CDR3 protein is CASRSTGQPQHF. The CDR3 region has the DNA TGTGCCAGCAGGTCAACAGGGCAGCCCCAGCATTTT.

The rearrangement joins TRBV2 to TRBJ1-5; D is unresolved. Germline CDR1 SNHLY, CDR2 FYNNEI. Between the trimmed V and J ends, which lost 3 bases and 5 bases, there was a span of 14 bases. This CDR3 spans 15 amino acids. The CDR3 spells CASSDKTVGDQPQHF. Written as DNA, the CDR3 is TGTGCCAGCAGTGACAAAACGGTAGGAGATCAGCCCCAGCATTTT.

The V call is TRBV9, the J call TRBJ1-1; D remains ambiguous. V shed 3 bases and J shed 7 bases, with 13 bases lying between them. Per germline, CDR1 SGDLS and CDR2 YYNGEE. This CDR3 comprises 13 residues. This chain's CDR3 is CASSEYGLGEAFF. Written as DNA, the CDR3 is TGTGCCAGCAGCGAGTACGGGTTGGGTGAAGCTTTCTTT.

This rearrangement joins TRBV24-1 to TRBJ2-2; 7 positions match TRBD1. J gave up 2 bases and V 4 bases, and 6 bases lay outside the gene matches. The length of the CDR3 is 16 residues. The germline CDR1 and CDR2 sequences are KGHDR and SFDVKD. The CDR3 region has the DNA TGTGCCACCAGTGACCCGACAGGGACCAACACCGGGGAGCTGTTTTTT. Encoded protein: CATSDPTGTNTGELFF.

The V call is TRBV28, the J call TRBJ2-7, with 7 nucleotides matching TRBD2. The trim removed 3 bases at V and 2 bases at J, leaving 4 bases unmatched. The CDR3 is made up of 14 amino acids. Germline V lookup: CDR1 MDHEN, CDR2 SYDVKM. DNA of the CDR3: TGTGCCAGCAGTTTCTGGGGGGGAACCTACGAGCAGTACTTC. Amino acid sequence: CASSFWGGTYEQYF.

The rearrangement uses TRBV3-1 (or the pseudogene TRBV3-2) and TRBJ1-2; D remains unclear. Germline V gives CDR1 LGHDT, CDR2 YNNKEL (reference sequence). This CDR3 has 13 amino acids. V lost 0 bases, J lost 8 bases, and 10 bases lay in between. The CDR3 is CASSQESGRGYTF. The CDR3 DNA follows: TGTGCCAGCAGCCAAGAATCGGGTAGAGGCTACACCTTC.

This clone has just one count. CDR3 residues: CASSSTGTGTYSNQPQHF. The CDR3, as DNA: TGTGCCAGCAGCTCCACCGGGACAGGGACGTATAGCAATCAGCCCCAGCATTTT. The chain joins TRBV5-6 to TRBJ1-5; 9 bases agree with TRBD1. With V trimmed by 3 bases and J by 0 bases, 10 bases remained unmatched. The CDR3 length is 18 residues. Germline CDR1 reads SGHDT; CDR2 reads YYEEEE.

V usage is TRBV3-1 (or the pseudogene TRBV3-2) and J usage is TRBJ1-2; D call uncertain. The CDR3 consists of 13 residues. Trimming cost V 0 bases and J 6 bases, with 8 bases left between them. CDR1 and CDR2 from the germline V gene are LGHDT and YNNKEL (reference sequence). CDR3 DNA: TGTGCCAGCAGCCAAGATCTCGGAGATGGCTACACCTTC. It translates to CASSQDLGDGYTF.

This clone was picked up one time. CDR3 in DNA: TGTGCCAGCAGCTTAGCAGGGGGCAATTCACCCCTCCACTTT. Protein: CASSLAGGNSPLHF. The rearrangement joins TRBV7-9 to TRBJ1-6; 7 nucleotides agree with TRBD1. J lost 7 bases, V lost 0 bases, and 0 bases had no gene match. CDR1 is SEHNR and CDR2 is FQNEAQ in the germline V gene (reference sequence). CDR3 length equals 14 residues. The variable domain in full, completed from reference TRBV7-9 and TRBJ1-6, reads DTGVSQNPRHKITKRGQNVTFRCDPISEHNRLYWYRQTLGQGPEFLTYFQNEAQLEKSRLLSDRFSAERPKGSFSTLEIQRTEQGDSAMYLCASSLAGGNSPLHFGNGTRLTVT.

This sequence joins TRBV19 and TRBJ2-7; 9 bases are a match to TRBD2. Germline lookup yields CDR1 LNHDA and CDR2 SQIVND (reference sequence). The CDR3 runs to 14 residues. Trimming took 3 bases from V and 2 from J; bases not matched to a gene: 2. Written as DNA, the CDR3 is TGTGCCAGTAGTATCCAGCGGGAGGCCTACGAGCAGTACTTC. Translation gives CASSIQREAYEQYF.

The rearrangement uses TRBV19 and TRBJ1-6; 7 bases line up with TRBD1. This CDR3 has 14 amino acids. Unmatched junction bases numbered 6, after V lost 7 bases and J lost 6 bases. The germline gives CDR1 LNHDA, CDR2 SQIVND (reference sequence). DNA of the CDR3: TGTGCCAGTACCCGACAGGGTGGTAATTCACCCCTCCACTTT. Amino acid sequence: CASTRQGGNSPLHF.

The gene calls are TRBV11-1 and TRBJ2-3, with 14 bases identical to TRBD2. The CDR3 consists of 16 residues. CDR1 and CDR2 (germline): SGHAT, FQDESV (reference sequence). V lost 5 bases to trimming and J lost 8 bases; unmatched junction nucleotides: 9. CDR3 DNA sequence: TGTGCCAGCAGCCCGCGACTAGCGGGAGGGGCAAGTACGCAGTATTTT. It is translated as CASSPRLAGGASTQYF.

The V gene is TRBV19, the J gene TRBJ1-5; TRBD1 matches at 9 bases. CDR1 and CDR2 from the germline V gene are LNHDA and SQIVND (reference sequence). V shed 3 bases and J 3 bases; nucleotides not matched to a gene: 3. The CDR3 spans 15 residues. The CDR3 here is CASSMGDRANQPQHF. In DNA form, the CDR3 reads TGTGCCAGTAGTATGGGGGACAGGGCCAATCAGCCCCAGCATTTT.

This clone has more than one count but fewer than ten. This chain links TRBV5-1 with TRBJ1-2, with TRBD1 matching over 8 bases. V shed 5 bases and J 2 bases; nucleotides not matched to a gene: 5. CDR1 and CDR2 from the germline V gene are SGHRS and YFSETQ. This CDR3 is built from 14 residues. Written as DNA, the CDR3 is TGCGCCAGCAGTCCGACAGGGGCCAACTATGGCTACACCTTC. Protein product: CASSPTGANYGYTF. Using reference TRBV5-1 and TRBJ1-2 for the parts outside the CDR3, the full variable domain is KAGVTQTPRYLIKTRGQQVTLSCSPISGHRSVSWYQQTPGQGLQFLFEYFSETQRNKGNFPGRFSGRQFSNSRSEMNVSTLELGDSALYLCASSPTGANYGYTFGSGTRLTVV.

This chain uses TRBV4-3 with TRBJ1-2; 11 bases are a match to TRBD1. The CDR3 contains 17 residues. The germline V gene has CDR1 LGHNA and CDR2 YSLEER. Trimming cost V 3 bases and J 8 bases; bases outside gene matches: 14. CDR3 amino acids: CASSQVGGTGGSKGYTF. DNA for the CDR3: TGCGCCAGCAGCCAGGTCGGGGGGACAGGGGGATCGAAAGGCTACACCTTC.

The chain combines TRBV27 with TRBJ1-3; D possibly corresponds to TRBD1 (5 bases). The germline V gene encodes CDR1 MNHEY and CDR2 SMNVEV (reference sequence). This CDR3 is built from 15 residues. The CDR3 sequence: CDCNRGKLSGNTIYF. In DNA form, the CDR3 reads TGTGACTGCAACCGGGGGAAACTCTCTGGAAACACCATATATTTT.

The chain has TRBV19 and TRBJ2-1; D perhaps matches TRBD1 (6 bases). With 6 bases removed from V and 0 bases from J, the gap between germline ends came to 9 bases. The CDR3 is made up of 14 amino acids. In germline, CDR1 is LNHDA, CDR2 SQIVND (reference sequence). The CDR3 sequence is CASSDRSSYNEQFF. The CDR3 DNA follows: TGTGCCAGTAGCGACAGGAGCTCCTACAATGAGCAGTTCTTC.

CDR3 DNA sequence: TGTGCCAGTAGTATTTGGTTTCAGGCCTACGAGCAGTACTTC. It is translated as CASSIWFQAYEQYF. The V gene is TRBV19, the J gene TRBJ2-7; D not certain. This CDR3 region has 14 residues. Trimming pared 3 bases from V and 2 bases from J, leaving 11 bases between. Germline V gives CDR1 LNHDA, CDR2 SQIVND (reference sequence).

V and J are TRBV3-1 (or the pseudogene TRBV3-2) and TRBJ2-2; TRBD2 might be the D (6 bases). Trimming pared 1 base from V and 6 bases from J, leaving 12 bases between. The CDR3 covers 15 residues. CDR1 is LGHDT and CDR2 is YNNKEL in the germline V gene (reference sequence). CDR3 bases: TGTGCCAGCAGCCAAGGACGGTGGGAGGCCGGGGAGCTGTTTTTT. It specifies CASSQGRWEAGELFF.

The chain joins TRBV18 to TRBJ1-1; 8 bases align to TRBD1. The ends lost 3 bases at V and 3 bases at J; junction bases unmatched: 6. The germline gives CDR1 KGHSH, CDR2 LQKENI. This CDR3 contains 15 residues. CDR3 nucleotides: TGTGCCAGCTCACCTAAGACAGGGGCAGACACTGAAGCTTTCTTT. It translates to CASSPKTGADTEAFF.

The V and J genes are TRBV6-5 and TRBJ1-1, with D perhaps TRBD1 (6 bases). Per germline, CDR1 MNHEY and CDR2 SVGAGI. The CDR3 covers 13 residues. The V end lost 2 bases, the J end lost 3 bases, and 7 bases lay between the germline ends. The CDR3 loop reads CASSYDRYTEAFF. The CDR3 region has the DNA TGTGCCAGCAGTTACGACAGGTACACTGAAGCTTTCTTT.